Each of the 20 T cell receptor beta chains below was sequenced from the same sample in a study of OX40 agonist ivuxolimab in advanced cancers. Method: immunoSEQ multiplex PCR; TCRdb's copy keeps in-frame clones and lacks some. Of 65,000 to 80,000 clones listed, approximately 93% were seen once; the top ten hold 6.2%. The sequenced sample was CD4+ or CD8+ T cells sorted from blood, obtained in a trial of the OX40 agonist ivuxolimab. These receptors were obtained from an adult with an advanced solid tumor such as melanoma, head and neck, liver or kidney cancer.

Comments on this clone: The junction departs from germline at one end; a sequencing error may be responsible. V and J are TRBV25-1 and TRBJ1-5; D possibly corresponds to TRBD1 (5 bases). Germline V CDR1 and CDR2: MGHDK, SYGVNS. The CDR3 sequence is 14 residues long. The CDR3 DNA is TGTGCCAGCAGGGAATCAGGGTCAGGACAGCCCCAGCATTTT. This translates into CASRESGSGQPQHF.

The chain has TRBV29-1 and TRBJ1-4; D unclear. CDR3 size: 14 residues. The ends were cut back, 6 bases at V and 6 bases at J, with 17 bases in the middle. Germline V gene sequence: CDR1 SQVTM, CDR2 ANQGSEA. CDR3 nucleotides: TGCAGCGTAAAAGCAGCCTCACCTTATGAAAAACTGTTTTTT. Translating gives CSVKAASPYEKLFF.

In its sample, this clone was seen once. V and J are TRBV9 and TRBJ2-7; D possibly corresponds to TRBD2 (5 bases). The CDR3 spans 15 residues. Between the trimmed V and J ends, which lost 0 bases and 0 bases, there was a span of 10 bases. Germline lookup yields CDR1 SGDLS and CDR2 YYNGEE. CDR3 bases: TGTGCCAGCAGCGTAGCTGCGGGCTTCTCCTACGAGCAGTACTTC. Residues: CASSVAAGFSYEQYF.

This clone was recorded once. The gene calls are TRBV5-1 and TRBJ2-1; D remains ambiguous. V was cut by 3 bases and J by 9 bases, with 7 bases left in between. Germline V gene data show CDR1 as SGHRS and CDR2 as YFSETQ. The CDR3 loop spans 11 amino acids. CDR3 sequence reads: CASSSIGEQFF. The CDR3 nucleotides read TGCGCCAGCAGCTCCATAGGTGAGCAGTTCTTC.

The rearrangement joins TRBV10-1 to TRBJ1-1; maybe TRBD1 (5 bases). Germline V gives CDR1 WNHNN, CDR2 SYGVQD (reference sequence). Trimming cost V 4 bases and J 4 bases, with 10 bases left between them. CDR3 length equals 13 residues. The CDR3 coding sequence is TGCGCCAGCAGTGTTGGGACTAGCACTGAAGCTTTCTTT. It specifies CASSVGTSTEAFF.

The chain carries TRBV13 and TRBJ1-2; a possible D gene is TRBD1 (5 bases). V was shortened by 1 base and J by 5 bases, with 14 bases between the two germline ends. The CDR3 consists of 15 residues. Germline V CDR1 and CDR2: PRHDT, FYEKMQ (reference sequence). The CDR3 protein is CASSLEVAGWYGYTF. The CDR3 DNA sequence: TGTGCCAGCAGCTTAGAGGTCGCAGGGTGGTATGGCTACACCTTC.

The chain uses TRBV6-5 and TRBJ2-7, with TRBD2 as a possible D gene (6 bases). V was cut by 0 bases and J by 5 bases, with 14 bases left in between. The CDR3 extends over 15 amino acids. Germline V lookup: CDR1 MNHEY, CDR2 SVGAGI. CDR3 DNA: TGTGCCAGCAGTTACTCGAGGGGACTTAACCACGAGCAGTACTTC. Residues: CASSYSRGLNHEQYF.

The chain joins TRBV5-1 to TRBJ1-1; D is perhaps TRBD1 (5 bases). Trimming pared 0 bases from V and 1 base from J, leaving 13 bases between. The germline CDR1 and CDR2 sequences are SGHRS and YFSETQ. This CDR3 is built from 16 residues. CDR3 DNA sequence: TGCGCCAGCAGCTTGGCCTGGGGGGGTGAGAACACTGAAGCTTTCTTT. It yields the protein CASSLAWGGENTEAFF.

The chain joins TRBV5-4 to TRBJ2-7, with D possibly TRBD1 on 5 matching bases. CDR1 is SGHNT, CDR2 YYREEE, per germline (reference sequence). V was trimmed by 3 bases and J by 3 bases, leaving 7 bases between them. This CDR3 is 12 amino acids long. The CDR3 region is CASSSDSYEQYF. The DNA of the CDR3 is TGTGCCAGCAGCTCCGACAGCTACGAGCAGTACTTC.

With regard to this clone: The same CDR3 arises from other DNA sequences in this sample as well. The rearrangement joins TRBV14 to TRBJ1-2; D not resolved. Between the trimmed V and J ends, which lost 1 base and 0 bases, there was a span of 3 bases. The CDR3 sequence is 13 residues long. Germline V CDR1 and CDR2: SGHDN, FVKESK. Here the CDR3 reads CASSQGTNYGYTF. CDR3 bases: TGTGCCAGCAGCCAAGGCACTAACTATGGCTACACCTTC.

This clone appeared a single time. This chain links TRBV30 with TRBJ2-2; D gene ambiguous. This CDR3 is 12 amino acids long. Trimming pared 5 bases from V and 4 bases from J, leaving 8 bases between. Per the germline V gene, CDR1 is GTSNPN and CDR2 is SVGIG (reference sequence). CDR3 sequence reads: CAWDPSTGELFF. The CDR3 DNA reads as TGTGCCTGGGACCCGAGCACCGGGGAGCTGTTTTTT. The full variable domain, with the rest looked up from reference TRBV30 and TRBJ2-2, is SQTIHQWPATLVQPVGSPLSLECTVEGTSNPNLYWYRQAAGRGLQLLFYSVGIGQISSEVPQNLSASRPQDRQFILSSKKLLLSDSGFYLCAWDPSTGELFFGEGSRLTVL.

The genes are TRBV2 and TRBJ2-7; D is perhaps TRBD1 or TRBD2 (6 bases each). The germline V gene encodes CDR1 SNHLY and CDR2 FYNNEI. V dropped 11 bases and J dropped 0 bases, with 17 bases sitting between them. There are 14 residues in the CDR3. CDR3 loop: CASGGRDASYEQYF. DNA for the CDR3: TGTGCCTCTGGGGGGCGGGACGCCTCCTACGAGCAGTACTTC. Together with reference TRBV2 and TRBJ2-7, the CDR3 gives the full variable domain: EPEVTQTPSHQVTQMGQEVILRCVPISNHLYFYWYRQILGQKVEFLVSFYNNEISEKSEIFDDQFSVERPDGSNFTLKIRSTKLEDSAMYFCASGGRDASYEQYFGPGTRLTVT.

V is TRBV6-5 and J is TRBJ2-7, with TRBD1 identical over 7 bases. This CDR3 is 14 amino acids long. V was pared by 0 bases and J by 5 bases, with 4 bases of the junction left unmatched. CDR1 is MNHEY, CDR2 SVGAGI, per germline. In nucleotides, the CDR3 is TGTGCCAGCAGTTACTCGGTTACAGGGGACGAGCAGTACTTC. Translating it yields CASSYSVTGDEQYF.

This clone was recorded once. V and J are TRBV27 and TRBJ2-7; D might be TRBD1 or TRBD2, each matching 5 bases. Germline-derived CDR1 and CDR2 are MNHEY and SMNVEV (reference sequence). V dropped 4 bases and J dropped 3 bases, with 10 bases sitting between them. The length of the CDR3 is 13 residues. CDR3 nucleotides: TGTGCCAGCAGTTGGGGACCCGGCTACGAGCAGTACTTC. The encoded protein is CASSWGPGYEQYF.

The chain has TRBV2 and TRBJ2-7; 7 positions agree with TRBD2. Germline CDR1 SNHLY, CDR2 FYNNEI. J gave up 2 bases and V 6 bases, and 10 bases lay outside the gene matches. CDR3 length equals 15 residues. Here the CDR3 DNA reads TGTGCCAGCAGAACGGCTGCGGGGAGGGCCTACGAGCAGTACTTC. Translating gives CASRTAAGRAYEQYF.

CDR3 bases: TGTGCCTGGAGCCAGCCGGGACAGGGTTTTCAGCCCCAGCATTTT. This sequence encodes CAWSQPGQGFQPQHF. The gene calls are TRBV30 and TRBJ1-5; 9 nucleotides align to TRBD1. This CDR3 comprises 15 residues. The J segment lost 6 bases and the V segment lost 3 bases, leaving 9 bases of the junction unmatched. Germline V gene lookup returns CDR1 GTSNPN and CDR2 SVGIG (reference sequence).

This sequence joins TRBV7-9 and TRBJ2-7; D remains ambiguous. Trimming removed 3 bases at V and 0 bases at J, with 6 bases between. This CDR3 has 13 residues. Per the germline V gene, CDR1 is SEHNR and CDR2 is FQNEAQ (reference sequence). In nucleotides, the CDR3 is TGTGCCAGCAGCTTTAAAGTCTCCTACGAGCAGTACTTC. Its translation: CASSFKVSYEQYF. Using reference TRBV7-9 and TRBJ2-7 for the parts outside the CDR3, the full variable domain is DTGVSQNPRHKITKRGQNVTFRCDPISEHNRLYWYRQTLGQGPEFLTYFQNEAQLEKSRLLSDRFSAERPKGSFSTLEIQRTEQGDSAMYLCASSFKVSYEQYFGPGTRLTVT.

The chain employs TRBV5-1 and TRBJ2-2; no reliable D call. Germline lookup yields CDR1 SGHRS and CDR2 YFSETQ. The V end lost 4 bases, the J end lost 4 bases, and 2 bases lay between the germline ends. The CDR3 length is 11 residues. CDR3 sequence reads: CASSRTGELFF. CDR3 nucleotides: TGCGCCAGCAGCCGCACCGGGGAGCTGTTTTTT.

This chain connects TRBV5-6 to TRBJ1-2; no definite D call. V lost 0 bases, J lost 4 bases, and 10 bases lay in between. This CDR3 has 14 residues. Germline loops: CDR1 SGHDT, CDR2 YYEEEE. The CDR3 region has the DNA TGTGCCAGCAGCTTGGGTAGCCTCGTCTATGGCTACACCTTC. It codes for CASSLGSLVYGYTF.

This clone was seen just once. V usage is TRBV5-6 and J usage is TRBJ1-1, with D hard to call. The CDR3 runs to 14 residues. Trimming took 2 bases from V and 1 from J, leaving 9 bases between them. In germline, CDR1 is SGHDT, CDR2 YYEEEE. The CDR3 is CASSFGMPNTEAFF. The CDR3, as DNA: TGTGCCAGCAGCTTCGGGATGCCGAACACTGAAGCTTTCTTT.